This TCR beta chain comes out of a study of T cell responses to AZD1222 COVID-19 vaccine. Notes on the study in general: Compared with day 0, the breadth and depth of the Spike-specific TCR repertoire rose significantly after two doses of AZD1222.

Libraries were prepared by immunoSEQ multiplex PCR; TCRdb keeps only in-frame clonotypes and omits some of them. The sample consists of roughly 130,000 clones, about 90% of them appearing once. Germline V gene lookup returns CDR1 MNHEY and CDR2 SVGAGI. V was trimmed by 4 bases and J by 5 bases, leaving 17 bases between them. CDR3 size: 15 residues. With respect to this clone: Its antigen remains unidentified.

The J gene is TRBJ2-5, the V gene TRBV6-5, with D maybe TRBD1 (6 bases). Sequencing used peripheral blood, obtained on day 0 of AZD1222 vaccination. The TCR comes from an adult in good health. CDR3 residues: CASSSAGAGGETQYF. The DNA of the CDR3 is TGTGCCAGCAGTTCAGCAGGGGCCGGTGGTGAGACCCAGTACTTC.